Listed below are T cell receptor beta chains from one sample, sequenced in a study of blood T cell repertoires in COVID-19. The repertoire was sequenced with immunoSEQ multiplex PCR; TCRdb's copy has only in-frame clones and lacks some. The profile shows some 200,000 clones, about 78% of them singletons. The sequencing sample was made of peripheral blood. These receptor sequences come from a woman aged 70-85 years with acute or convalescent COVID-19. Both conserved end residues are part of each CDR3. A D gene is named only where the DNA matches it firmly. Rows may omit the clone size; those that give it use once, few, many or a size class.

j_call | v_call | d_call | clone_size | cdr3_aa | cdr3_nt
TRBJ2-3 | TRBV15 | TRBD1 | once | CATNRDRGQDTQYF | TGTGCCACAAACCGGGACAGGGGGCAAGATACGCAGTATTTT
TRBJ1-5 | TRBV6-2/TRBV6-3 | NA | NA | CASSSQGFTNQPQHF | TGTGCCAGCAGTAGTCAGGGGTTCACCAATCAGCCCCAGCATTTT
TRBJ1-5 | TRBV10-3 | NA | few | CAISEGGPGQPQHF | TGTGCCATCAGTGAAGGGGGTCCTGGTCAGCCCCAGCATTTT
TRBJ2-7 | TRBV5-6 | TRBD1 | NA | CASSRQGEQYF | TGTGCCAGCAGCAGACAGGGGGAGCAGTACTTC
TRBJ1-3 | TRBV9 | NA | NA | CASSVDRINSGNTIYF | TGTGCCAGCAGCGTGGACAGAATTAACTCTGGAAACACCATATATTTT
TRBJ2-1 | TRBV7-9 | NA | few | CASSFLDNEQFF | TGTGCCAGCAGCTTCCTAGACAATGAGCAGTTCTTC
TRBJ2-1 | TRBV11-3 | NA | NA | CASSLDGSLVYNEQFF | TGTGCCAGCAGCTTAGACGGGTCCCTAGTTTACAATGAGCAGTTCTTC
TRBJ1-3 | TRBV10-2 | NA | NA | CASSEIAGEATIYF | TGCGCCAGCAGTGAGATCGCGGGGGAGGCCACCATATATTTT
TRBJ1-4 | TRBV19 | NA | NA | CASSTGRPAGNEKLFF | TGTGCCAGTAGTACCGGACGTCCCGCGGGTAATGAAAAACTGTTTTTT
TRBJ2-2 | TRBV19 | NA | NA | CASSIPEVTGELFF | TGTGCCAGTAGTATACCCGAGGTGACCGGGGAGCTGTTTTTT
TRBJ2-1 | TRBV27 | TRBD1 | NA | CASSSWTGPYNEQFF | TGTGCCAGCAGTTCTTGGACAGGACCCTACAATGAGCAGTTCTTC
TRBJ2-3 | TRBV15 | NA | NA | CATSRESGNTGTDTQYF | TGTGCCACCAGCAGAGAATCGGGGAATACCGGCACAGATACGCAGTATTTT
TRBJ1-6 | TRBV2 | NA | NA | CASLDSRGDSPLHF | TGTGCCAGCCTGGACAGCCGGGGGGATTCACCCCTCCACTTT
TRBJ2-5 | TRBV20-1 | NA | NA | CSASIGGLETQYF | TGCAGTGCTAGTATTGGGGGCTTGGAGACCCAGTACTTC
TRBJ1-6 | TRBV7-2 | NA | NA | CASSTQGGAGDSPLHF | TGTGCCAGCAGCACACAAGGGGGGGCTGGAGATTCACCCCTCCACTTT
TRBJ1-4 | TRBV11-2 | NA | few | CASSLEAGNEKLFF | TGTGCCAGCAGCTTAGAGGCAGGAAACGAAAAACTGTTTTTT
TRBJ2-1 | TRBV4-1 | NA | NA | CASSQDGQGFRNEQFF | TGCGCCAGCAGCCAAGATGGGCAGGGGTTTCGCAATGAGCAGTTCTTC
TRBJ1-1 | TRBV30 | TRBD1 | NA | CAWTQGSSTEAFF | TGTGCCTGGACACAGGGGTCTAGCACTGAAGCTTTCTTT
TRBJ2-1 | TRBV7-6 | NA | NA | CASSPEGSSLGEQFF | TGTGCCAGCAGCCCCGAGGGTTCTAGCCTGGGTGAGCAGTTCTTC
TRBJ2-3 | TRBV24-1 | TRBD1 | NA | CATSDLPRQGRGDTQYF | TGTGCCACCAGTGACCTCCCCCGACAGGGGCGCGGAGATACGCAGTATTTT
TRBJ2-7 | TRBV12-3/TRBV12-4 | NA | few | CASSLANGEQYF | TGTGCCAGCAGTTTGGCCAACGGGGAGCAGTACTTC
TRBJ1-4 | TRBV5-1 | NA | NA | CASSRGGTSPQNEKLFF | TGCGCCAGCAGCCGGGGCGGGACTTCCCCTCAAAATGAAAAACTGTTTTTT
TRBJ1-2 | TRBV3-1/TRBV3-2 | TRBD1 | NA | CASSQDNRGDGYTF | TGTGCCAGCAGCCAAGATAACAGGGGAGATGGCTACACCTTC
TRBJ1-5 | TRBV6-5 | NA | NA | CASSYSGQQGQPQHF | TGTGCCAGCAGTTACTCAGGACAGCAGGGTCAGCCCCAGCATTTT